A selection of T cell receptor beta chains follows, all from one sample in a study of cytomegalovirus exposure and HLA in healthy donors. TCRdb keeps only in-frame clones here, not all; method: immunoSEQ multiplex PCR. The data include about 210,000 clones; the top ten clones carry about 0.9%. The sequenced sample was PBMCs. These TCRs come from a woman in her twenties or thirties in good health and CMV-seropositive. The CDR3 runs from the conserved cysteine through the conserved F or W. Fields, in order: J gene, D gene, V gene, CDR3 protein. D genes are given only for firm matches.

>TRBJ1-5|TRBD1|TRBV15
CATRDWDRDNQPQHF
>TRBJ1-4|TRBD1|TRBV14
CASSRLGQGGEKLFF
>TRBJ2-7|NA|TRBV14
CASSQEVGTVYEQYF
>TRBJ2-3|NA|TRBV5-8
CASNTPPDRRTDTQYF
>TRBJ1-5|TRBD1|TRBV11-2
CASSPDRGPNQPQHF
>TRBJ2-1|NA|TRBV6-5
CASSGQKDNEQFF
>TRBJ2-3|TRBD1|TRBV5-1
CASSPRTGGTDTQYF
>TRBJ2-1|NA|TRBV7-2
CASSLGAPPYNEQFF
>TRBJ1-2|NA|TRBV10-2
CASMGAGTQLFGYTF
>TRBJ2-1|TRBD2|TRBV6-4
CASSRLAGDSNEQFF
>TRBJ1-3|TRBD1|TRBV5-1
CASSFTGDSRNTIYF
>TRBJ2-5|NA|TRBV4-1
CASSQDIGVSETQYF
>TRBJ1-1|NA|TRBV5-4
CASSAQRGANGAEAFF
>TRBJ2-1|TRBD2|TRBV18
CASSPTSGSYNEQFF
>TRBJ1-5|TRBD1|TRBV19
CASSIEGTGVLATQPQHF
>TRBJ2-1|NA|TRBV30
CALDFYNEQFF
>TRBJ2-7|TRBD2|TRBV30
CAWSVIPGGEEQYF
>TRBJ2-4|NA|TRBV6-6
CASSSSGGVDIQYF
>TRBJ2-3|NA|TRBV13
CASSTAAGSSTDTQYF
>TRBJ1-2|TRBD1|TRBV5-1
CASSLAWGQGDGYTF
>TRBJ1-1|NA|TRBV4-3
CASSQGGAGGTEAFF
>TRBJ2-5|NA|TRBV5-1
CASSLRSLLETQYF